This T cell receptor beta chain came from a study of radiotherapy plus CTLA-4 blockade in lung cancer. Background on the study: Objective responses were seen in 18% of patients, disease control in about 30%. Findings and caveats of the study: Early blood T cell clone changes and increased post-radiation serum interferon-beta were reportedly the strongest response predictors. TCR clones from tumors expanded in blood after radiotherapy plus ipilimumab.

Turning to this clone: No antigen is known for it.

CDR1 is SGHNT, CDR2 YYREEE, per germline (reference sequence). The CDR3 contains 14 residues. V was pared by 0 bases and J by 8 bases, with 2 bases of the junction left unmatched. TCRdb keeps only in-frame clones here, not all; method: immunoSEQ multiplex PCR. The profile shows 56,000 or so clones, approximately 80% of them singletons. Sequenced here: peripheral blood, sampled from a patient treated with radiotherapy plus ipilimumab. The chain employs TRBV5-4 and TRBJ2-2; 9 bases fit TRBD1. This TCR was recovered from a human donor with non-small cell lung cancer who had a partial response to radiotherapy plus ipilimumab. The chain's CDR3 is CASSLVGTGGELFF. For the CDR3, the DNA is TGTGCCAGCAGCTTGGTGGGGACAGGGGGGGAGCTGTTTTTT.